This is a list of T cell receptor beta chains from one sample in a study of Tregs in tolerant kidney transplant recipients. Clones were sequenced by immunoSEQ multiplex PCR, and TCRdb holds only the in-frame ones, with some missing. The repertoire consists of approximately 67,000 clones, with roughly 92% occurring once and the leading ten covering 11%. The sequencing used CD8+ T cells from blood, collected before the transplant. These receptors all stem from a human donor who received a combined kidney and bone marrow transplant. The conserved cysteine and the conserved F or W are not part of the CDR3 here. A D gene is named only where the DNA matches it firmly.

TRBV19	TRBD2	TRBJ2-6	ASSILAGGYSGANVLT
TRBV11-2	TRBD1	TRBJ2-7	ASSGIQGVYFDEQY
TRBV7-8	TRBD1	TRBJ2-3	ASSLVSMGQGQY
TRBV5-1	TRBD1	TRBJ2-1	ASSWTGIYNEQF
TRBV29-1	-	TRBJ1-1	SAQPRGHHTEAF
TRBV7-3	TRBD2	TRBJ2-7	ASSPAGDVSYEQY
TRBV27	-	TRBJ1-2	ASSVLSGAGYT
TRBV9	TRBD2	TRBJ2-1	ASSVFGSGGDEQF
TRBV6-1	-	TRBJ2-3	ASSEFPTKTDTQY
TRBV27	TRBD1	TRBJ1-4	ASSLTTGGAEKLF
TRBV6-1	TRBD2	TRBJ2-3	ASSEVGLVEDTQY